The 9 T cell receptor beta chains presented below share a single source sample, sequenced in a study of T cell repertoires in ileal Crohn's disease (dated 2019 in TCRdb). Libraries came from the immunoSEQ multiplex PCR assay. As stored in TCRdb, this immuneACCESS dataset retains in-frame rearrangements with V and J assigned. A fraction of the clones does not appear; measured against another copy, unresolved V genes explain less than half of the discrepancy, and the remainder lacks a known reason. A total of about 30,000 clones appear in this sample, around 80% of them only once. 5.5% to 6.5% of the sample goes to the ten largest clones. Sequenced input: ileal tissue. The source of these receptors is an adult with Crohn's disease.

This clone occurred a few times. The J gene is TRBJ1-6, the V gene TRBV5-6, with D perhaps TRBD1 (5 bases). Deletions cut 0 bases from V and 10 bases from J, with 11 bases between. Germline-derived CDR1 and CDR2 are SGHDT and YYEEEE. There are 14 residues in the CDR3. The CDR3 spells CASSLVGGNSPLHF. The CDR3 coding sequence is TGTGCCAGCAGCTTGGTCGGGGGTAACTCACCCCTCCACTTT.

The CDR3 coding sequence is TGTGCCAGCAGCATAGTGACCAGGGTAGACGTCACCGGGGAGCTGTTTTTT. This encodes CASSIVTRVDVTGELFF. J is TRBJ2-2 and V is TRBV11-1, with D tentatively TRBD1 (5 bases). The CDR3 totals 17 residues. Germline lookup yields CDR1 SGHAT and CDR2 FQDESV (reference sequence). The V gene lost 5 bases and the J gene lost 4 bases, with 20 bases spanning the gap.

This chain links TRBV27 with TRBJ2-3; maybe TRBD2 (6 bases). With 2 bases removed from V and 3 bases from J, the gap between germline ends came to 18 bases. The CDR3 is 17 residues long. The germline gives CDR1 MNHEY, CDR2 SMNVEV (reference sequence). The CDR3 region has the DNA TGTGCCAGCAGTTTAGGGGCCCCCGGGACTGCAACAGATACGCAGTATTTT. Its protein is CASSLGAPGTATDTQYF.

Concerning this clone itself: A junction boundary mismatches the germline segment, possibly from a read error. The V and J genes are TRBV5-1 and TRBJ1-4; 7 bases agree with TRBD1. CDR1 is SGHRS and CDR2 is YFSETQ in the germline V gene. The CDR3 has 14 residues. CDR3 nucleotide sequence: TGCGCCGGCAGCTTCCAGGGGGCTAATGAAAAACTGTTTTTT. Protein product: CAGSFQGANEKLFF.

The chain employs TRBV9 and TRBJ2-2; D call uncertain. V was clipped by 4 bases and J by 1 base, with 11 bases between them. Germline CDR1 SGDLS, CDR2 YYNGEE. This CDR3 region has 15 residues. The CDR3 DNA is TGTGCCAGCAGCCCCACCCCCGGGAACACCGGGGAGCTGTTTTTT. Its translation is CASSPTPGNTGELFF.

This sequence joins TRBV9 and TRBJ1-2, with 7 bases matching TRBD1. V lost 0 bases, J lost 4 bases, and 6 bases stayed unmatched. Germline V gives CDR1 SGDLS, CDR2 YYNGEE. This CDR3 spans 15 amino acids. The CDR3 coding sequence is TGTGCCAGCAGCGTAGGGACAGGAGACTTCTATGGCTACACCTTC. Its protein is CASSVGTGDFYGYTF.

The chain recombines TRBV6-1 with TRBJ2-7, with 12 bases lining up with TRBD1. V was pared by 3 bases and J by 4 bases, with 7 bases of the junction left unmatched. The CDR3 is made up of 16 amino acids. Germline V CDR1 and CDR2: MNHNS, SASEGT. The CDR3 reads CASSEPGQGAGYEQYF. As DNA, the CDR3 is TGTGCCAGCAGTGAGCCGGGACAGGGGGCTGGATACGAGCAGTACTTC.

The chain couples TRBV5-1 to TRBJ2-1; D is undetermined. The ends were cut back, 4 bases at V and 8 bases at J, with 16 bases in the middle. This CDR3 has 14 amino acids. The germline V gene encodes CDR1 SGHRS and CDR2 YFSETQ. The CDR3 loop reads CASSPLAPEYEQFF. The CDR3 nucleotides are TGCGCCAGCAGCCCTTTAGCCCCAGAGTATGAGCAGTTCTTC.

CDR3 protein: CASSGQSPGYTF. CDR3 sequence (DNA): TGTGCCAGCAGCGGGCAGTCCCCCGGCTACACCTTC. This chain links TRBV7-2 with TRBJ1-2; D is unresolved. The CDR3 is made up of 12 amino acids. The V end lost 5 bases, the J end lost 8 bases, and 12 bases lay between the germline ends. The germline gives CDR1 SGHTA, CDR2 FQGNSA. The complete variable domain, with remaining parts taken from reference TRBV7-2 and TRBJ1-2, reads GAGVSQSPSNKVTEKGKDVELRCDPISGHTALYWYRQSLGQGLEFLIYFQGNSAPDKSGLPSDRFSAERTGGSVSTLTIQRTQQEDSAVYLCASSGQSPGYTFGSGTRLTVV.